Listed below are T cell receptor beta chains from one sample, sequenced in a study of T cell changes during pregnancy in multiple sclerosis. Libraries were prepared by immunoSEQ multiplex PCR; TCRdb keeps only in-frame clonotypes and omits some of them. The repertoire holds about 60,000 clones, with less than 95% as singletons. This material consisted of peripheral blood, taken in the second trimester of pregnancy. The receptor set was obtained from a female donor in good health, enrolled as a control in a pregnancy study. Both conserved end residues are part of each CDR3. The D gene is left open where the match is weak. Size is omitted from some rows. Given values are once, few, many or a class for expanded clones.

v_call: TRBV5-1; j_call: TRBJ2-6; d_call: TRBD2; clone_size: .; cdr3_aa: CASRGGSSGANVLTF; cdr3_nt: TGCGCCAGCCGGGGGGGCTCCTCTGGGGCCAACGTCCTGACTTTC
v_call: TRBV29-1; j_call: TRBJ2-7; d_call: .; clone_size: .; cdr3_aa: CSAAGTATYGEQYF; cdr3_nt: TGCAGCGCCGCTGGGACTGCAACCTACGGGGAGCAGTACTTC
v_call: TRBV28; j_call: TRBJ1-2; d_call: .; clone_size: few; cdr3_aa: CASSIIGQEAGGYTF; cdr3_nt: TGTGCCAGCAGTATCATTGGGCAGGAGGCCGGCGGCTACACCTTC
v_call: TRBV4-2; j_call: TRBJ1-1; d_call: .; clone_size: .; cdr3_aa: CASSQDRRGNTEAFF; cdr3_nt: TGTGCCAGCAGCCAAGATCGCAGGGGGAACACTGAAGCTTTCTTT
v_call: TRBV30; j_call: TRBJ2-1; d_call: .; clone_size: .; cdr3_aa: CAWRGGPNEQFF; cdr3_nt: TGTGCCTGGAGGGGGGGGCCCAATGAGCAGTTCTTC
v_call: TRBV6-5; j_call: TRBJ1-2; d_call: .; clone_size: .; cdr3_aa: CASSYLAGDYGYTF; cdr3_nt: TGTGCCAGCAGTTATCTGGCAGGCGACTATGGCTACACCTTC
v_call: TRBV30; j_call: TRBJ1-2; d_call: .; clone_size: .; cdr3_aa: CAWSGGTNYGYTF; cdr3_nt: TGTGCCTGGAGTGGAGGGACTAACTATGGCTACACCTTC
v_call: TRBV11-3; j_call: TRBJ1-5; d_call: TRBD1; clone_size: .; cdr3_aa: CASSPRGPRQITNQPQHF; cdr3_nt: TGTGCCAGCAGTCCTAGGGGGCCAAGGCAGATTACCAATCAGCCCCAGCATTTT
v_call: TRBV19; j_call: TRBJ2-2; d_call: .; clone_size: .; cdr3_aa: CASRIGPGELFF; cdr3_nt: TGTGCCAGTAGGATAGGGCCCGGGGAGCTGTTTTTT
v_call: TRBV7-9; j_call: TRBJ1-5; d_call: TRBD1; clone_size: .; cdr3_aa: CASSFGTENQPQHF; cdr3_nt: TGTGCCAGCAGCTTCGGGACAGAAAATCAGCCCCAGCATTTT
v_call: TRBV28; j_call: TRBJ1-5; d_call: TRBD1; clone_size: .; cdr3_aa: CASSLFRGQGNQPQHF; cdr3_nt: TGTGCCAGCAGTTTATTCAGGGGGCAAGGCAATCAGCCCCAGCATTTT
v_call: TRBV19; j_call: TRBJ2-1; d_call: TRBD2; clone_size: .; cdr3_aa: CASTLSGRIDHSEQFF; cdr3_nt: TGTGCCAGTACCCTTAGCGGGAGAATTGATCACAGTGAGCAGTTCTTC
v_call: TRBV5-4; j_call: TRBJ2-7; d_call: TRBD1; clone_size: .; cdr3_aa: CASSSEDRGPYEQYF; cdr3_nt: TGTGCCAGCAGCTCTGAGGACAGGGGACCCTACGAGCAGTACTTC
v_call: TRBV9; j_call: TRBJ2-7; d_call: TRBD1; clone_size: .; cdr3_aa: CASSGQGREQYF; cdr3_nt: TGTGCCAGCAGCGGACAGGGAAGGGAGCAGTACTTC
v_call: TRBV4-1; j_call: TRBJ1-2; d_call: .; clone_size: few; cdr3_aa: CASSQGAGHQTQTHGYTF; cdr3_nt: TGCGCCAGCAGCCAAGGAGCGGGACACCAAACTCAAACCCATGGCTACACCTTC
v_call: TRBV7-2; j_call: TRBJ2-1; d_call: .; clone_size: .; cdr3_aa: CASSTQRTSYNEQFF; cdr3_nt: TGTGCCAGCAGCACCCAGCGGACCTCCTACAATGAGCAGTTCTTC
v_call: TRBV5-1; j_call: TRBJ1-1; d_call: TRBD1; clone_size: .; cdr3_aa: CASSLEGQGARAFF; cdr3_nt: TGCGCCAGCAGCTTGGAGGGACAGGGGGCGCGAGCTTTCTTT
v_call: TRBV6-5; j_call: TRBJ2-7; d_call: .; clone_size: .; cdr3_aa: CASSGLASLPYEQYF; cdr3_nt: TGTGCCAGCAGTGGGCTAGCCTCCCTCCCCTACGAGCAGTACTTC
v_call: TRBV27; j_call: TRBJ2-7; d_call: TRBD2; clone_size: .; cdr3_aa: CASSLRGLAGVGDSYEQYF; cdr3_nt: TGTGCCAGCAGTTTAAGAGGACTAGCGGGAGTAGGGGACTCCTACGAGCAGTACTTC
v_call: TRBV11-2; j_call: TRBJ2-3; d_call: .; clone_size: .; cdr3_aa: CASSLGSGLSTDTQYF; cdr3_nt: TGTGCCAGCAGCTTAGGCAGCGGGTTGTCCACAGATACGCAGTATTTT
v_call: TRBV19; j_call: TRBJ2-3; d_call: .; clone_size: .; cdr3_aa: CASKGADTQYF; cdr3_nt: TGTGCCAGTAAAGGGGCAGATACGCAGTATTTT
v_call: TRBV15; j_call: TRBJ1-4; d_call: .; clone_size: .; cdr3_aa: CATSPKIGDRHEKLFF; cdr3_nt: TGTGCCACCAGCCCCAAGATCGGAGACAGGCACGAAAAACTGTTTTTT
v_call: TRBV19; j_call: TRBJ2-2; d_call: .; clone_size: .; cdr3_aa: CASSNQGGNTGELFF; cdr3_nt: TGTGCCAGTAGTAACCAGGGAGGGAACACCGGGGAGCTGTTTTTT
v_call: TRBV2; j_call: TRBJ2-1; d_call: TRBD2; clone_size: .; cdr3_aa: CASSRGSRQFF; cdr3_nt: TGTGCCAGCAGTCGCGGGAGCCGGCAGTTCTTC
v_call: TRBV11-2; j_call: TRBJ2-2; d_call: TRBD2; clone_size: .; cdr3_aa: CASSLVGGDTGELFF; cdr3_nt: TGTGCCAGCAGCTTAGTTGGGGGGGACACCGGGGAGCTGTTTTTT
v_call: TRBV2; j_call: TRBJ2-1; d_call: .; clone_size: .; cdr3_aa: CASSGDRHDNEQFF; cdr3_nt: TGTGCCAGCAGTGGCGACAGGCACGACAATGAGCAGTTCTTC
v_call: TRBV27; j_call: TRBJ2-7; d_call: TRBD2; clone_size: .; cdr3_aa: CASSPLLAGGPDEQYF; cdr3_nt: TGTGCCAGCAGTCCCCTATTAGCGGGAGGGCCGGACGAGCAGTACTTC
v_call: TRBV5-8; j_call: TRBJ2-5; d_call: TRBD1; clone_size: once; cdr3_aa: CASSRRTGIQETQYF; cdr3_nt: TGTGCCAGCAGCCGCCGGACAGGCATCCAAGAGACCCAGTACTTC
v_call: TRBV10-2; j_call: TRBJ2-5; d_call: TRBD1; clone_size: .; cdr3_aa: CASSLGTAETQYF; cdr3_nt: TGCGCCAGCAGTCTAGGGACAGCGGAGACCCAGTACTTC
v_call: TRBV19; j_call: TRBJ2-7; d_call: TRBD2; clone_size: .; cdr3_aa: CASSRSGRNLYEQYF; cdr3_nt: TGTGCCAGTAGTCGTAGCGGGAGAAACCTCTACGAGCAGTACTTC
v_call: TRBV7-8; j_call: TRBJ2-7; d_call: .; clone_size: .; cdr3_aa: CASSYELTYEQYF; cdr3_nt: TGTGCCAGCAGCTACGAGCTCACCTACGAGCAGTACTTC
v_call: TRBV5-4; j_call: TRBJ2-2; d_call: .; clone_size: .; cdr3_aa: CASSWGHKNTGELFF; cdr3_nt: TGTGCCAGCAGCTGGGGACACAAGAACACCGGGGAGCTGTTTTTT
v_call: TRBV30; j_call: TRBJ1-2; d_call: TRBD1; clone_size: .; cdr3_aa: CAWSAYRGVRSYGYTF; cdr3_nt: TGTGCCTGGAGTGCCTACAGGGGGGTAAGGAGCTATGGCTACACCTTC
v_call: TRBV2; j_call: TRBJ2-7; d_call: .; clone_size: .; cdr3_aa: CASTEAVSYEQYF; cdr3_nt: TGTGCCAGCACCGAGGCGGTCTCCTACGAGCAGTACTTC
v_call: TRBV11-2; j_call: TRBJ1-3; d_call: .; clone_size: .; cdr3_aa: CASSLGHGRATIYF; cdr3_nt: TGTGCCAGCAGCTTAGGGCACGGGCGGGCCACCATATATTTT